Here is one T cell receptor beta chain with its context. As originally analysed: Estimation of nucleated cell counts was performed using reference gene primer amplification. The protocol was immunoSEQ multiplex PCR, while the TCRdb copy is restricted to in-frame clones and leaves out a portion. The V and J calls and clone size come from that table; D and trimming were worked out from the DNA. The sample records under 250,000 clones, around nine tenths being singletons. This entry comes from a study of blood T cell repertoires in COVID-19. As for the study in general: The origin of the acute and convalescent COVID-19 samples was the United States, Italy and Spain. From T cells, B-cell-depleted T cells, or PBMCs came the material, which was cDNA or gDNA.

This CDR3 is 15 amino acids long. From germline, CDR1 is LNHDA and CDR2 SQIVND (reference sequence). V shed 6 bases, J shed 5 bases, and the junction held 11 bases outside the gene matches. The chain couples TRBV19 to TRBJ1-2; the match to TRBD1 covers 8 bases. The receptor was isolated from a woman aged 55-70 years who had recovered from COVID-19. The sample was peripheral blood. CDR3 protein: CASSRDRGSKYGYTF. The CDR3 DNA sequence: TGTGCCAGTAGCCGAGACAGGGGTAGTAAGTATGGCTACACCTTC.